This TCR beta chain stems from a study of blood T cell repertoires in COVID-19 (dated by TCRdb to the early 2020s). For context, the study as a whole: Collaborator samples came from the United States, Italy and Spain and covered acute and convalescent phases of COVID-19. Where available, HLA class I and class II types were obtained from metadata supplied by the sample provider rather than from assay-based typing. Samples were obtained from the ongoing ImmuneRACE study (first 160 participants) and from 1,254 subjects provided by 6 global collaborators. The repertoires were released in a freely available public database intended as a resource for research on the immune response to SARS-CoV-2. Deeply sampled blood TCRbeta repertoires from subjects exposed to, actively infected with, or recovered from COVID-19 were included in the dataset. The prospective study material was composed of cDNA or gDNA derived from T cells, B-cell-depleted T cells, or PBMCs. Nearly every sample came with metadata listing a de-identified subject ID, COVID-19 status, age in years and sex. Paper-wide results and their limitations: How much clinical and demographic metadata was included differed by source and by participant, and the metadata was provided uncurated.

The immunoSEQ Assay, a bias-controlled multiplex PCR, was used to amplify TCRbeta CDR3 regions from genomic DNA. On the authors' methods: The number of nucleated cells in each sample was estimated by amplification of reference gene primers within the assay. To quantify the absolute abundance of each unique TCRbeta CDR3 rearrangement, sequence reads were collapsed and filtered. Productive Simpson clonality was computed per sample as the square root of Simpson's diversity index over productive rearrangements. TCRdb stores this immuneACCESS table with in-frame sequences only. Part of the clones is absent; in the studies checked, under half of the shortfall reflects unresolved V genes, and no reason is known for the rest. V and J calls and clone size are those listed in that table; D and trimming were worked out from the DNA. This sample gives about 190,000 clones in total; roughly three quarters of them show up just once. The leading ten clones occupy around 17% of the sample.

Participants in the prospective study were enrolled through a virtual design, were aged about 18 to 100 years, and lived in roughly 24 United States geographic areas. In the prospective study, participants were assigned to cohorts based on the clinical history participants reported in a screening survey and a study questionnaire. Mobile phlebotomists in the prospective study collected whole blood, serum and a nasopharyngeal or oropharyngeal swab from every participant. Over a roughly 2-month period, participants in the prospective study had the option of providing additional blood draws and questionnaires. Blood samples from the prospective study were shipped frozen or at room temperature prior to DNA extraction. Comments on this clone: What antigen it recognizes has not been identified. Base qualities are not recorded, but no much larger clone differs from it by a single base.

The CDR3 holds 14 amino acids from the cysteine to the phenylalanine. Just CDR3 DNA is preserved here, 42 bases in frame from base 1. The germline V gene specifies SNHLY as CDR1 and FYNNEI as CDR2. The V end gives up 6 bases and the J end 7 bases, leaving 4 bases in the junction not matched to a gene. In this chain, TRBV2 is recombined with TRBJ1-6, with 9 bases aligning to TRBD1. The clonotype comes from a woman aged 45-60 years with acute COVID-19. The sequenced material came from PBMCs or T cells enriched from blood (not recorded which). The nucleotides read TGTGCCAGCAGACTTGGACAGGGGAATTCACCCCTCCACTTT. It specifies CASRLGQGNSPLHF.